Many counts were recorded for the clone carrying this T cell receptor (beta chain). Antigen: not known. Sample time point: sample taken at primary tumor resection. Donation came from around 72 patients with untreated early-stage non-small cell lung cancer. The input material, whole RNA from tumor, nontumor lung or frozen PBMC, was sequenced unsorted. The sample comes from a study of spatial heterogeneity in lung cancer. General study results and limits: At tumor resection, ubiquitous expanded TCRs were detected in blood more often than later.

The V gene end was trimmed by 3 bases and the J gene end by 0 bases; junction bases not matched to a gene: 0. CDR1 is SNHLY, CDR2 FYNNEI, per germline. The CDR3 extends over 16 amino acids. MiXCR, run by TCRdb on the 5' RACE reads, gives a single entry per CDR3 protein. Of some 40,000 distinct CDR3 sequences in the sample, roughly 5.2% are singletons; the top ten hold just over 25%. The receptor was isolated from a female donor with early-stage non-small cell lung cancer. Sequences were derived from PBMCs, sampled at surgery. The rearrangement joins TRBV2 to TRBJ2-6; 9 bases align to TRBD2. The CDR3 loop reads CASSEGLASGANVLTF. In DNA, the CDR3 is TGTGCCAGCAGTGAGGGACTAGCCTCTGGGGCCAACGTCCTGACTTTC. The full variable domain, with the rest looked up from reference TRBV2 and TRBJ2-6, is EPEVTQTPSHQVTQMGQEVILRCVPISNHLYFYWYRQILGQKVEFLVSFYNNEISEKSEIFDDQFSVERPDGSNFTLKIRSTKLEDSAMYFCASSEGLASGANVLTFGAGSRLTVL.